The T cell receptor beta chain under discussion was sequenced for a study of T cell responses to AZD1222 COVID-19 vaccine. Study-level results: Every sample of the repertoires postdated the peak T cell response.

Germline V gene data show CDR1 as LNHNV and CDR2 as YYDKDF (reference sequence). This CDR3 spans 12 amino acids. Trimming shortened V by 1 base and J by 14 bases, and 11 bases separated the two germline ends. Pooled samples include second doses given at about 4 or 12 weeks. This clone showed up just a few times. Its cognate antigen is unknown. TCRdb keeps only in-frame clones here, not all; method: immunoSEQ multiplex PCR. The table lists some 88,000 clones, 90% of them singletons. The gene calls are TRBV15 and TRBJ1-4, with D maybe TRBD1 (6 bases). The input for sequencing was peripheral blood, taken 28 days after the second AZD1222 dose. This receptor was taken from an adult who received the AZD1222 COVID-19 vaccine. CDR3 DNA: TGTGCCACCAGCAGAGTCGACAGGATTCTGTTTTTT. Its protein product is CATSRVDRILFF.